These T cell receptor beta chains were read from a single sample in a study of vaccination effects on CD4 cells after COVID-19. For these receptors, no antigen is known. Generated by immunoSEQ multiplex PCR, the TCRdb table keeps only in-frame clones and is missing some. The sample comprises 13,000 to 15,000 clones, 78% of which are singletons, and 29% rests with the top ten. The specimen was CD4+ T cells from PBMCs cultured with HCoV-NL63 spike peptides, collected after COVID-19 vaccination. These receptors originate from a human donor who had a prior SARS-CoV-2 infection. CDR3s include the opening cysteine and the closing phenylalanine or tryptophan. The D gene is left open where the match is weak. Where a row states a size, it is once, few, many or the class of an expanded clone; other rows omit it.

TRBV7-2	-	TRBJ1-1	-	TGTGCCAGCAGCCCACAATTGAACACTGAAGCTTTCTTT	CASSPQLNTEAFF
TRBV21-1	large	TRBJ2-7	-	TGTGCCAGCAGCAAAGGCCCACTTCTCCAGATCTACGAGCAGTACTTC	CASSKGPLLQIYEQYF
TRBV23-1	-	TRBJ2-7	TRBD2	TGCGCCAGCAGTCAAGCTTTACTAGCGGGAGGGGACGAGCAGTACTTC	CASSQALLAGGDEQYF
TRBV7-3	-	TRBJ2-1	TRBD2	TGTGCCAGCAGCCCGGGGACTAGCTTTTTCCATGAGCAGTTCTTC	CASSPGTSFFHEQFF
TRBV5-6	-	TRBJ2-7	-	TGTGCCAGCAGCGGATTCGCAGGAGCGGGCGAGCAGTACTTC	CASSGFAGAGEQYF
TRBV18	-	TRBJ1-4	-	TGTGCCAGCTCACCACCGGGGGAAGGTGGCGAAAAACTGTTTTTT	CASSPPGEGGEKLFF
TRBV6-5	-	TRBJ2-5	-	TGTGCCAGCAGTTACTCGCATTCTTTGGATGAGACCCAGTACTTC	CASSYSHSLDETQYF
TRBV11-2	-	TRBJ2-5	-	TGTGCCAGCAGCCCCCGCTCGTACGAAAAGTACTTC	CASSPRSYEKYF
TRBV11-3	-	TRBJ2-5	-	TGTGCCAGCAGCCCAGGGAACGGACAAGAGACCCAGTACTTC	CASSPGNGQETQYF
TRBV7-2	-	TRBJ1-5	-	TGTGCCAGCAGCTTAGGTCGCGACCTTGGGCCCCAGCATTTT	CASSLGRDLGPQHF
TRBV5-1	-	TRBJ2-7	-	TGCGCCAGCAGCTACAATCCTGGCGGCGAGCAGTACTTC	CASSYNPGGEQYF
TRBV7-6	-	TRBJ2-1	-	TGTGCCAGCAGCCCCGGGGCATCGGGTTACAATGAGCAGTTCTTC	CASSPGASGYNEQFF
TRBV29-1	-	TRBJ1-3	-	TGCAGCGTTGTGTGGGCAGGACAATCTCTGGAAACGGGAAGATTATATTTT	CSVVWAGQSLETGRLYF